These T cell receptor beta chains were read from a single sample in a study of identical twins. TCRdb fed the 5' RACE reads into MiXCR, producing one record per CDR3 protein. The data show 450,000 to 500,000 distinct CDR3 sequences, with 14% seen just once and approximately 0.98% held by the top ten. This same sample was also taken into another study, of yellow fever vaccine responses in identical twins.

The sequencing input was CD4+ T cells sorted from blood. These receptors all come from a woman aged 18-30 years in good health. Both conserved end residues are part of each CDR3. D genes are given only for firm matches. The size field is filled for only some rows; it gives once, few, many or a size class.

V,J,D,size,CDR3,DNA
TRBV20-1,TRBJ2-7,NA,few,CSARDPWTGGYEQYF,TGCAGTGCTAGAGATCCGTGGACAGGAGGGTACGAGCAGTACTTC
TRBV28,TRBJ2-3,NA,few,CASSRRQASTDTQYF,TGTGCCAGCAGCCGGAGACAGGCTAGCACAGATACGCAGTATTTT
TRBV12-3/TRBV12-4,TRBJ2-3,NA,many,CASSLVWKGASTDTQYF,TGTGCCAGCAGTTTAGTATGGAAAGGGGCCAGCACAGATACGCAGTATTTT
TRBV5-1,TRBJ2-7,NA,NA,CASSLAPGFNEQYF,TGCGCCAGCAGCTTGGCCCCAGGGTTCAACGAGCAGTACTTC
TRBV29-1,TRBJ1-1,TRBD1,NA,CSVPAGGNTEAFF,TGCAGCGTTCCCGCAGGGGGAAACACTGAAGCTTTCTTT
TRBV21-1,TRBJ2-1,NA,few,CASSKATEIF,TGTGCCAGCAGCAAAGCGACCGAGATCTTC
TRBV7-2,TRBJ2-1,NA,few,CASSLRLRGGYNEQFF,TGTGCCAGCAGCCTCCGGCTTAGGGGGGGTTACAATGAGCAGTTCTTC
TRBV6-1,TRBJ2-5,TRBD2,few,CASSPPGAGGSRAQYF,TGTGCCAGCAGCCCACCCGGGGCGGGAGGGTCTCGGGCCCAGTACTTC
TRBV20-1,TRBJ2-7,NA,few,CSATGSSYEQYF,TGCAGTGCAACAGGGTCCTCCTACGAGCAGTACTTC
TRBV15,TRBJ2-4,TRBD2,NA,CATSRDLSGGPKKNIQYF,TGTGCCACCAGCAGAGACCTTAGCGGGGGCCCAAAGAAAAACATTCAGTACTTC
TRBV30,TRBJ2-1,TRBD2,NA,CAWSRLAREQFF,TGTGCCTGGAGCAGACTAGCGAGGGAGCAGTTCTTC
TRBV4-3,TRBJ1-1,TRBD1,few,CASSQQTGPNTEAFF,TGCGCCAGCAGCCAACAGACAGGGCCGAACACTGAAGCTTTCTTT
TRBV20-1,TRBJ2-7,TRBD1,NA,CSAKTGGTYEQYF,TGCAGTGCAAAGACAGGGGGAACCTACGAGCAGTACTTC
TRBV5-6,TRBJ2-4,TRBD1,many,CASSPRQGSKNIQYF,TGTGCCAGCAGCCCGCGACAGGGGTCCAAAAACATTCAGTACTTC
TRBV12-3/TRBV12-4,TRBJ1-1,TRBD1,many,CASSPQTGGYTEAFF,TGTGCCAGCAGTCCTCAGACAGGGGGCTACACTGAAGCTTTCTTT
TRBV10-3,TRBJ2-1,TRBD2,NA,CAISVDTWTRSGEQFF,TGTGCCATCAGTGTAGATACCTGGACTAGATCGGGTGAGCAGTTCTTC
TRBV12-3/TRBV12-4,TRBJ2-1,NA,few,CASTQIRGPGYNEQFF,TGTGCCAGCACCCAAATAAGGGGCCCGGGGTATAATGAGCAGTTCTTC
TRBV5-1,TRBJ2-7,TRBD2,NA,CASSPLGGTGSYEQYF,TGCGCCAGCAGCCCACTGGGGGGGACGGGCTCCTACGAGCAGTACTTC
TRBV12-3/TRBV12-4,TRBJ2-5,TRBD1,many,CASSLTGQVEETQYF,TGTGCCAGCAGTTTGACAGGGCAGGTGGAAGAGACCCAGTACTTC
TRBV20-1,TRBJ2-7,NA,NA,CSALSHSSYEQYF,TGCAGTGCTCTCAGTCATAGCTCCTACGAGCAGTACTTC
TRBV7-2,TRBJ2-7,TRBD1,few,CASSSVGQGFGEQYF,TGTGCCAGCAGCTCCGTGGGACAGGGGTTCGGCGAGCAGTACTTC
TRBV4-1,TRBJ2-3,TRBD2,few,CASSQDGYNGGADTQYF,TGCGCCAGCAGCCAAGATGGGTACAACGGGGGGGCAGATACGCAGTATTTT
TRBV5-1,TRBJ2-1,NA,many,CASSFLSSYNEQFF,TGCGCCAGCAGCTTCTTGAGCTCCTACAATGAGCAGTTCTTC
TRBV7-2,TRBJ2-7,NA,NA,CASSLDGGTSYEQYF,TGTGCCAGCAGCTTAGACGGGGGAACCTCCTACGAGCAGTACTTC
TRBV6-2/TRBV6-3,TRBJ2-7,TRBD2,NA,CASGIRIAGVHEQYF,TGTGCCAGCGGAATTAGGATAGCGGGAGTCCACGAGCAGTACTTC
TRBV7-2,TRBJ2-1,TRBD2,few,CASSLELAGGAEQFF,TGTGCCAGCAGCTTAGAACTGGCGGGGGGGGCTGAGCAGTTCTTC
TRBV13,TRBJ2-1,TRBD2,NA,CASSPPREENNEQFF,TGTGCCAGCAGTCCCCCACGGGAGGAAAACAATGAGCAGTTCTTC
TRBV29-1,TRBJ2-3,TRBD2,NA,CSVLPRTSGRVSRGTDTQYF,TGCAGCGTCTTACCTCGGACTAGCGGGAGAGTGTCTCGGGGCACAGATACGCAGTATTTT
TRBV28,TRBJ2-7,NA,NA,CAHPHRGLPYEQYF,TGTGCCCATCCCCATCGGGGGCTCCCCTACGAGCAGTACTTC
TRBV19,TRBJ1-2,NA,once,CASSSEPNRFGGYTF,TGTGCCAGTAGCTCGGAACCTAATAGGTTTGGGGGCTACACCTTC
TRBV5-1,TRBJ1-1,TRBD1,NA,CASSSQGVNTEAFF,TGCGCCAGCAGCTCACAGGGGGTTAACACTGAAGCTTTCTTT
TRBV20-1,TRBJ2-2,NA,NA,CSAQGARGNTGELFF,TGCAGTGCCCAAGGGGCCAGGGGGAACACCGGGGAGCTGTTTTTT
TRBV6-5,TRBJ2-2,NA,NA,CASTGYTGELFF,TGTGCCAGCACAGGGTACACCGGGGAGCTGTTTTTT
TRBV29-1,TRBJ2-1,NA,many,CSLGSSAYNEQFF,TGCAGCCTCGGTTCTAGCGCTTACAATGAGCAGTTCTTC
TRBV24-1,TRBJ1-1,NA,few,CATSDQNTEAFF,TGTGCCACCAGTGACCAGAACACTGAAGCTTTCTTT
TRBV20-1,TRBJ2-3,NA,many,CSASSWLAIPTDTQYF,TGCAGTGCTAGTTCGTGGCTAGCGATTCCCACAGATACGCAGTATTTT
TRBV20-1,TRBJ1-4,TRBD1,few,CSASVGGLHEKLFF,TGCAGTGCTAGTGTAGGGGGCCTTCACGAAAAACTGTTTTTT
TRBV7-2,TRBJ2-2,TRBD1,few,CASSLRQGVTNTGELFF,TGTGCCAGCAGCTTACGACAGGGGGTTACGAACACCGGGGAGCTGTTTTTT
TRBV29-1,TRBJ1-1,NA,few,CSVEAGGGATFF,TGCAGCGTTGAAGCTGGCGGAGGCGCTACTTTCTTT
TRBV6-1,TRBJ2-3,NA,NA,CASSPEWNTDTQYF,TGTGCCAGCAGTCCCGAGTGGAACACAGATACGCAGTATTTT
TRBV4-1,TRBJ2-2,TRBD1,NA,CASTLRGQGAQRVTGELFF,TGCGCCAGCACCCTTCGGGGACAGGGGGCACAGAGGGTCACCGGGGAGCTGTTTTTT
TRBV7-9,TRBJ2-7,TRBD1,few,CASSKGQVTYEQYF,TGTGCCAGCAGCAAAGGACAGGTAACCTACGAGCAGTACTTC
TRBV7-9,TRBJ1-5,NA,NA,CASSTTGNQPQHF,TGTGCCAGCAGCACCACAGGGAATCAGCCCCAGCATTTT
TRBV6-2/TRBV6-3,TRBJ2-7,NA,few,CASKGTYHEQYF,TGTGCCAGCAAAGGGACCTACCACGAGCAGTACTTC
TRBV24-1,TRBJ2-2,NA,NA,CATSALSGGSGELFF,TGTGCCACCAGTGCCCTCTCAGGGGGGAGCGGGGAGCTGTTTTTT
TRBV29-1,TRBJ2-2,TRBD2,few,CSVKLAGGPVGELFF,TGCAGCGTGAAACTAGCGGGAGGGCCAGTCGGGGAGCTGTTTTTT
TRBV10-3,TRBJ2-7,TRBD1,few,CAISETGTGLVEQYF,TGTGCCATCAGTGAGACCGGGACAGGGTTGGTCGAGCAGTACTTC
TRBV7-2,TRBJ2-5,NA,few,CASGVSRLVETQYF,TGTGCCAGCGGGGTTTCCCGGCTCGTGGAGACCCAGTACTTC
TRBV4-3,TRBJ2-1,TRBD2,few,CASSQDLGGTNEQFF,TGCGCCAGCAGCCAAGATTTGGGAGGGACCAATGAGCAGTTCTTC
TRBV28,TRBJ2-5,NA,NA,CASSSGQGWQETQYF,TGTGCCAGCAGTTCAGGTCAGGGGTGGCAGGAGACCCAGTACTTC
TRBV5-1,TRBJ2-1,NA,NA,CASKGSLSYNEQFF,TGCGCCAGCAAGGGGAGCCTCTCCTACAATGAGCAGTTCTTC
TRBV12-3/TRBV12-4,TRBJ2-2,TRBD1,NA,CASKWDSRWTGELFF,TGTGCCAGCAAGTGGGACAGCAGATGGACCGGGGAGCTGTTTTTT
TRBV13,TRBJ2-3,NA,few,CASSPWRASTDTQYF,TGTGCCAGTTCCCCATGGCGGGCCAGCACAGATACGCAGTATTTT
TRBV5-1,TRBJ2-5,TRBD2,NA,CASSSGTTRSAQYF,TGCGCCAGCAGCTCGGGGACTACACGTTCGGCCCAGTACTTC
TRBV5-4,TRBJ2-7,NA,few,CASSLVGDPYEQYF,TGTGCCAGCAGCTTGGTTGGCGATCCCTACGAGCAGTACTTC
TRBV4-1,TRBJ2-2,NA,NA,CASSHSGGITGELFF,TGCGCCAGCAGCCATTCCGGAGGGATAACCGGGGAGCTGTTTTTT
TRBV12-3/TRBV12-4,TRBJ1-5,NA,few,CASTGGRPNQPQHF,TGTGCCAGCACTGGGGGACGACCTAATCAGCCCCAGCATTTT
TRBV3-1,TRBJ2-2,TRBD2,few,CASSRRTSGTTGELFF,TGTGCCAGCAGCCGTCGGACTAGCGGAACGACCGGGGAGCTGTTTTTT
TRBV6-2/TRBV6-3,TRBJ2-7,TRBD2,NA,CASSWASGGEQYF,TGTGCCAGCAGTTGGGCTTCGGGGGGCGAGCAGTACTTC